The rows below give T cell receptor beta chains drawn from one sample of a study of a mutant IDH1 vaccine in newly diagnosed glioma. Some clones are missing from TCRdb's copy, which holds only in-frame ones; the method was immunoSEQ multiplex PCR. The sample contains fewer than 50,000 clones, roughly 92% of which appear only once. Specimen: PBMCs, collected from a glioma patient treated with radiotherapy, temozolomide or both. The receptors derive from a man between 18 and 35 years old with glioma. CDR3s include the opening cysteine and the closing phenylalanine or tryptophan. The order of the fields is D gene, V gene, J gene, clone size, CDR3 protein, CDR3 DNA. The D gene is left open where the match is weak. Clone size is stated in some rows and not others, as once, few, many or a class when expanded.

D: -; V: TRBV29-1; J: TRBJ2-7; size: -; CDR3: CSVEGTGFREQYF; DNA: TGCAGCGTTGAAGGGACCGGGTTTCGCGAGCAGTACTTC
D: -; V: TRBV7-2; J: TRBJ2-7; size: -; CDR3: CASSLDLSYGQYF; DNA: TGTGCCAGCAGCTTAGACCTCTCCTACGGGCAGTACTTC
D: -; V: TRBV7-9; J: TRBJ1-6; size: -; CDR3: CASSANQGSNSPLHF; DNA: TGTGCCAGCAGCGCCAACCAGGGGTCTAATTCACCCCTCCACTTT
D: -; V: TRBV2; J: TRBJ1-2; size: -; CDR3: CAGRSGDDYGYTF; DNA: TGTGCCGGCAGGTCGGGTGACGACTATGGCTACACCTTC
D: TRBD1; V: TRBV30; J: TRBJ2-1; size: -; CDR3: CAWAGDSYNEQFF; DNA: TGTGCCTGGGCTGGGGACAGCTACAATGAGCAGTTCTTC
D: -; V: TRBV7-9; J: TRBJ1-5; size: -; CDR3: CASSYGGGLNQPQHF; DNA: TGTGCCAGCAGCTACGGTGGGGGCCTCAATCAGCCCCAGCATTTT
D: TRBD2; V: TRBV4-3; J: TRBJ2-2; size: -; CDR3: CASSQVLAGGTGELFF; DNA: TGCGCCAGCAGCCAAGTCCTAGCGGGCGGGACCGGGGAGCTGTTTTTT
D: TRBD2; V: TRBV5-4; J: TRBJ2-6; size: -; CDR3: CASSARGGRESQTF; DNA: TGTGCCAGCAGCGCCCGCGGCGGGAGGGAGTCCCAGACTTTC
D: -; V: TRBV19; J: TRBJ1-1; size: -; CDR3: CASSLKGLTEAFF; DNA: TGTGCCAGTAGCCTAAAGGGACTCACTGAAGCTTTCTTT
D: -; V: TRBV13; J: TRBJ1-2; size: -; CDR3: CASSLAGQTFYGYTF; DNA: TGTGCCAGCAGCTTAGCAGGACAGACTTTCTATGGCTACACCTTC
D: -; V: TRBV19; J: TRBJ1-2; size: -; CDR3: CASSIGYGYTF; DNA: TGTGCCAGTAGTATTGGCTATGGCTACACCTTC
D: -; V: TRBV4-2; J: TRBJ1-1; size: -; CDR3: CASRKNTEAFF; DNA: TGTGCCAGCAGGAAGAACACTGAAGCTTTCTTT
D: -; V: TRBV4-2; J: TRBJ1-4; size: -; CDR3: CASSPAGRYEKLFF; DNA: TGTGCCAGCAGCCCAGCGGGACGGTATGAAAAACTGTTTTTT
D: -; V: TRBV5-6; J: TRBJ2-5; size: -; CDR3: CASSPGRYQETQYF; DNA: TGTGCCAGCAGCCCGGGACGGTACCAAGAGACCCAGTACTTC
D: -; V: TRBV7-9; J: TRBJ2-6; size: -; CDR3: CASSSYREAGANVLTF; DNA: TGTGCCAGCAGCTCCTACAGGGAAGCGGGGGCCAACGTCCTGACTTTC
D: -; V: TRBV27; J: TRBJ1-5; size: -; CDR3: CASSWSGGVNQPQHF; DNA: TGTGCCAGCAGTTGGTCTGGGGGGGTAAATCAGCCCCAGCATTTT
D: TRBD1; V: TRBV5-1; J: TRBJ1-1; size: -; CDR3: CASSSRQGSTEAFF; DNA: TGCGCCAGCAGCTCTAGACAGGGATCCACTGAAGCTTTCTTT
D: -; V: TRBV15; J: TRBJ1-2; size: few; CDR3: CATSRAGANYGYTF; DNA: TGTGCCACCAGCAGAGCGGGGGCTAACTATGGCTACACCTTC
D: TRBD2; V: TRBV30; J: TRBJ2-1; size: once; CDR3: CAWSPGLEYNEQFF; DNA: TGTGCCTGGTCTCCGGGACTAGAGTATAATGAGCAGTTCTTC
D: -; V: TRBV4-2; J: TRBJ1-5; size: -; CDR3: CASSQDGWPQHF; DNA: TGTGCCAGCAGCCAAGACGGGTGGCCCCAGCATTTT
D: -; V: TRBV5-6; J: TRBJ1-5; size: -; CDR3: CASSSSRRGGPHQPQHF; DNA: TGTGCCAGCAGCTCCTCGCGCAGGGGAGGTCCCCATCAGCCCCAGCATTTT
D: TRBD1; V: TRBV7-2; J: TRBJ2-6; size: -; CDR3: CASSPRQGIVLTF; DNA: TGTGCCAGCAGCCCCCGACAGGGGATCGTCCTGACTTTC
D: -; V: TRBV6-5; J: TRBJ1-2; size: -; CDR3: CASSHYQENYGYTF; DNA: TGTGCCAGCAGTCATTACCAGGAGAACTATGGCTACACCTTC
D: TRBD1; V: TRBV20-1; J: TRBJ2-3; size: -; CDR3: CSATRDRSQYF; DNA: TGCAGTGCTACCCGGGACAGGTCGCAGTATTTT
D: -; V: TRBV28; J: TRBJ1-4; size: once; CDR3: CASSKRAGINEKLFF; DNA: TGTGCCAGCAGTAAAAGGGCAGGGATTAATGAAAAACTGTTTTTT
D: -; V: TRBV4-3; J: TRBJ2-1; size: -; CDR3: CASSSSGAGFNEQFF; DNA: TGCGCCAGCAGTTCGTCGGGAGCAGGATTCAATGAGCAGTTCTTC
D: -; V: TRBV7-2; J: TRBJ2-3; size: -; CDR3: CASSYGTPATDTQYF; DNA: TGTGCCAGCAGCTACGGGACACCCGCCACAGATACGCAGTATTTT
D: -; V: TRBV30; J: TRBJ1-6; size: -; CDR3: CAWSAGSALSSYNSPLHF; DNA: TGTGCCTGGAGTGCGGGGTCGGCGCTGAGCTCCTATAATTCACCCCTCCACTTT
D: TRBD1; V: TRBV4-1; J: TRBJ1-2; size: once; CDR3: CASSQGTGSANYGYTF; DNA: TGCGCCAGCAGCCAGGGGACAGGGTCGGCTAACTATGGCTACACCTTC
D: -; V: TRBV5-3; J: TRBJ1-6; size: -; CDR3: CARSLVRDPSNF; DNA: TGTGCCAGAAGCTTGGTCAGGGACCCATCCAACTTT
D: -; V: TRBV5-4; J: TRBJ2-3; size: -; CDR3: CASSLGRPGTDTQYF; DNA: TGTGCCAGCAGCTTGGGCCGACCAGGCACAGATACGCAGTATTTT
D: -; V: TRBV7-2; J: TRBJ1-6; size: -; CDR3: CASSKLTQNSPLHF; DNA: TGTGCCAGCAGCAAACTAACGCAGAATTCACCCCTCCACTTT
D: -; V: TRBV7-2; J: TRBJ1-5; size: -; CDR3: CASSLGQVQPQHF; DNA: TGTGCCAGCAGCTTAGGGCAGGTACAACCCCAGCATTTT
D: -; V: TRBV6-6; J: TRBJ2-7; size: -; CDR3: CASSPGVYEQYF; DNA: TGTGCCAGCAGTCCCGGGGTCTACGAGCAGTACTTC
D: TRBD2; V: TRBV19; J: TRBJ2-3; size: -; CDR3: CASSNSGGPRDTQYF; DNA: TGTGCCAGTAGTAACAGCGGGGGGCCCCGGGATACGCAGTATTTT
D: -; V: TRBV4-3; J: TRBJ1-4; size: -; CDR3: CASSQDSQNEKLFF; DNA: TGCGCCAGCAGCCAAGATTCCCAGAATGAAAAACTGTTTTTT
D: -; V: TRBV30; J: TRBJ1-1; size: -; CDR3: CAWSVGPRGTEAFF; DNA: TGTGCCTGGAGTGTAGGGCCCCGTGGCACTGAAGCTTTCTTT
D: TRBD1; V: TRBV6-5; J: TRBJ1-5; size: -; CDR3: CASRPGTGNQPQHF; DNA: TGTGCCAGCAGACCCGGGACAGGGAACCAGCCCCAGCATTTT
D: TRBD1; V: TRBV30; J: TRBJ1-5; size: few; CDR3: CAWSPVTGGFQPQHF; DNA: TGTGCCTGGAGTCCAGTAACAGGGGGCTTCCAGCCCCAGCATTTT
D: -; V: TRBV6-5; J: TRBJ1-1; size: -; CDR3: CASSPSGLMNTEAFF; DNA: TGTGCCAGCAGTCCCTCGGGACTGATGAACACTGAAGCTTTCTTT
D: -; V: TRBV5-1; J: TRBJ2-5; size: -; CDR3: CASSSSWSQRETQYF; DNA: TGCGCCAGCAGCTCCAGCTGGTCCCAACGGGAGACCCAGTACTTC
D: -; V: TRBV7-9; J: TRBJ1-1; size: -; CDR3: CASSLGGYEAFF; DNA: TGTGCCAGCAGCTTAGGGGGTTATGAAGCTTTCTTT
D: TRBD1; V: TRBV30; J: TRBJ1-5; size: -; CDR3: CAWSVTGGDQPQHF; DNA: TGTGCCTGGAGTGTAACAGGGGGCGATCAGCCCCAGCATTTT
D: -; V: TRBV19; J: TRBJ2-2; size: -; CDR3: CASTQPGPAPRGELFF; DNA: TGTGCCAGTACCCAACCGGGGCCAGCCCCTAGGGGGGAGCTGTTTTTT
D: TRBD2; V: TRBV5-4; J: TRBJ2-5; size: -; CDR3: CASSSRDYPQETQYF; DNA: TGTGCCAGCAGCTCCCGGGACTATCCTCAAGAGACCCAGTACTTC
D: TRBD1; V: TRBV4-3; J: TRBJ2-1; size: -; CDR3: CASSLQTTRGRRYEQFF; DNA: TGCGCCAGCAGCTTACAAACGACAAGGGGGCGGAGATATGAGCAGTTCTTC
D: -; V: TRBV7-8; J: TRBJ1-1; size: -; CDR3: CASSLQAGNTEAFF; DNA: TGTGCCAGCAGCTTACAGGCAGGAAACACTGAAGCTTTCTTT
D: -; V: TRBV19; J: TRBJ1-5; size: -; CDR3: CASSISRFNQPQHF; DNA: TGTGCCAGTAGTATCAGTAGGTTCAATCAGCCCCAGCATTTT
D: -; V: TRBV19; J: TRBJ2-3; size: -; CDR3: CASRVQGPGDTQYF; DNA: TGTGCCAGTAGAGTACAGGGCCCCGGAGATACGCAGTATTTT
D: TRBD2; V: TRBV29-1; J: TRBJ2-3; size: -; CDR3: CSVEGGLAGTTDTQYF; DNA: TGCAGCGTTGAAGGTGGGCTAGCGGGGACTACAGATACGCAGTATTTT
D: -; V: TRBV7-2; J: TRBJ1-5; size: -; CDR3: CASSLRSSSNQPQHF; DNA: TGTGCCAGCAGCTTACGGAGCTCTAGCAATCAGCCCCAGCATTTT
D: TRBD1; V: TRBV28; J: TRBJ1-4; size: -; CDR3: CASSAGGTNEKLFF; DNA: TGTGCCAGCAGTGCAGGGGGAACTAATGAAAAACTGTTTTTT
D: -; V: TRBV20-1; J: TRBJ1-1; size: -; CDR3: CSASTGEAFF; DNA: TGCAGTGCTTCTACAGGGGAAGCTTTCTTT
D: TRBD1; V: TRBV5-1; J: TRBJ1-1; size: -; CDR3: CASSLTGARTEAFF; DNA: TGCGCCAGCAGCCTGACAGGGGCTCGCACTGAAGCTTTCTTT
D: TRBD1; V: TRBV7-2; J: TRBJ2-7; size: -; CDR3: CASSRDRGDGYEQYF; DNA: TGTGCCAGCAGCCGGGACAGGGGGGACGGCTACGAGCAGTACTTC
D: TRBD2; V: TRBV7-2; J: TRBJ2-7; size: -; CDR3: CASSSGPSGASYEQYF; DNA: TGTGCCAGCAGCTCGGGGCCTAGCGGGGCCTCCTACGAGCAGTACTTC
D: -; V: TRBV29-1; J: TRBJ2-7; size: -; CDR3: CSGADRRSSYEQYF; DNA: TGCAGCGGTGCCGACCGTAGGAGCTCCTACGAGCAGTACTTC